Each of the 32 T cell receptor beta chains below was sequenced from the same sample in a study of regulatory T cells in long-lasting Graves disease. Construction of TCR beta libraries relied on iRepertoire HTBI primers and on Arm-PCR targeting CDR3 regions. TCRdb used MiXCR to reprocess the multiplex PCR reads, holding one entry per CDR3 protein. Altogether over 250,000 distinct CDR3 sequences are present, 22% being singletons, with the ten largest covering approximately 53%. Regarding time point: persistent/refractory GD, antithyroid drugs over 5 years with positive TRAb. The TCR library was made from RNA that had been extracted from PBMCs in TRIzol. The specimen was peripheral blood mononuclear cells (PBMCs), collected when the disease was refractory, from a patient treated with antithyroid drugs. All receptors come from a female donor with Graves disease.

The chain couples TRBV12-3 or TRBV12-4 to TRBJ2-7; tentatively, D is TRBD2 (6 bases). Trimming removed 2 bases from V and 6 bases from J, with 17 bases in between. The CDR3 consists of 15 residues. CDR3 DNA: TGTGCCAGCAGTTTATTGGGAGGTGACGGCGGCGAGCAGTACTTC. Translation gives CASSLLGGDGGEQYF.

In its sample, this clonotype was seen many times. The V gene is TRBV28, the J gene TRBJ1-1, with 10 bases that match TRBD1. This CDR3 comprises 18 residues. The V gene's germline CDR1 is MDHEN and CDR2 SYDVKM. J gave up 5 bases and V 6 bases, and 18 bases lay outside the gene matches. The CDR3 loop is CASRITRARQGARTEAFF. CDR3 sequence (DNA): TGTGCCAGCAGAATAACACGAGCCCGACAGGGGGCGCGGACTGAAGCTTTCTTT.

This clonotype was counted between two and nine times. CDR3 DNA: TGCAGCCTTCGAGGGATTTACAATGAGCAGTTCTTC. Translating it yields CSLRGIYNEQFF. The V call is TRBV29-1, the J call TRBJ2-1; tentatively, D is TRBD2 (5 bases). CDR1 is SQVTM, CDR2 ANQGSEA, per germline. This CDR3 comprises 12 residues. V dropped 8 bases and J dropped 4 bases, with 12 bases sitting between them.

This clonotype showed up just a few times. J is TRBJ1-6 and V is TRBV7-9, with TRBD1 as a possible D gene (5 bases). CDR1 is SEHNR and CDR2 is FQNEAQ in the germline V gene (reference sequence). The CDR3 totals 14 residues. The germline V and J ends were trimmed by 6 bases and 7 bases, with 13 bases remaining between them. The CDR3 here is CASSFQGRNSPLHF. The CDR3 DNA reads TGTGCCAGCAGTTTTCAGGGACGAAATTCACCCCTCCACTTT.

This clonotype was counted a few times. J is TRBJ2-7 and V is TRBV6-1, with D perhaps assigned TRBD1 or TRBD2 (5 bases each). Germline loops: CDR1 MNHNS, CDR2 SASEGT. This CDR3 has 14 residues. V shed 5 bases and J shed 0 bases, with 11 bases lying between them. CDR3 sequence reads: CASSPGRNSYEQYF. CDR3 coding DNA: TGTGCCAGCAGTCCGGGACGGAACTCCTACGAGCAGTACTTC.

On this clonotype: Given a much more abundant clone one base away, this may be a read error. The genes are TRBV15 and TRBJ2-7, with D unresolved. The CDR3 loop spans 16 amino acids. From germline, CDR1 is LNHNV and CDR2 YYDKDF (reference sequence). The CDR3 DNA follows: TGTGCCACCAGCAGTTCACCTCCCGGGTCCTCCTACGAGCAGTGCTTC. Translated, it gives CATSSSPPGSSYEQCF. The whole variable domain, remainder taken from reference TRBV15 and TRBJ2-7, is DAMVIQNPRYQVTQFGKPVTLSCSQTLNHNVMYWYQQKSSQAPKLLFHYYDKDFNNEADTPDNFQSRRPNTSFCFLDIRSPGLGDTAMYLCATSSSPPGSSYEQCFGPGTRLTVT.

The genes are TRBV7-9 and TRBJ2-4; 9 nucleotides line up with TRBD1. CDR1 and CDR2 from the germline V gene are SEHNR and FQNEAQ (reference sequence). V dropped 3 bases and J dropped 7; count of bases not matched to a gene: 4. There are 14 residues in the CDR3. CDR3 sequence (DNA): TGTGCCAGCAGCTTTATGGGACAGGGCAACATTCAGTACTTC. Its translation: CASSFMGQGNIQYF.

V gene TRBV30 combines with J gene TRBJ2-7, with D perhaps matching TRBD1 or TRBD2 (6 bases each). Germline CDR1 reads GTSNPN; CDR2 reads SVGIG (reference sequence). The CDR3 length is 14 residues. CDR3 protein: CVYTWTTGSYEQYF. CDR3 in DNA: TGTGTCTACACTTGGACTACAGGGTCCTACGAGCAGTACTTC. The variable domain in full, completed from reference TRBV30 and TRBJ2-7, reads SQTIHQWPATLVQPVGSPLSLECTVEGTSNPNLYWYRQAAGRGLQLLFYSVGIGQISSEVPQNLSASRPQDRQFILSSKKLLLSDSGFYLCVYTWTTGSYEQYFGPGTRLTVT.

In regard to this clonotype: This may stem from a read error, because a much larger clone lies one nucleotide away. The V and J genes are TRBV2 and TRBJ1-1, with D unresolved. Germline CDR1 is SNHLY and CDR2 is FYNNEI. The V end was cut by 11 bases, the J end by 12 bases, with 22 bases between. This CDR3 spans 12 amino acids. Written as DNA, the CDR3 is TGTGCCGGCAATACAATACAAGCGGCAACTTTCTTT. Encoded protein: CAGNTIQAATFF.

This clonotype showed up just a few times. The rearrangement joins TRBV19 to TRBJ2-7, with TRBD1 matching 9 bases. The germline CDR1 and CDR2 sequences are LNHDA and SQIVND (reference sequence). This CDR3 comprises 14 residues. V dropped 7 bases and J dropped 1; count of bases not matched to a gene: 5. CDR3 DNA: TGTGCCAGTACCGGGACAGGGTCATCCTACGAGCAGTACTTC. Translation gives CASTGTGSSYEQYF.

The chain joins TRBV5-1 to TRBJ2-7; either TRBD1 or TRBD2 may fit D (6 bases each). V was shortened by 2 bases and J by 4 bases, with 19 bases between the two germline ends. The CDR3 is 16 residues long. Germline loops: CDR1 SGHRS, CDR2 YFSETQ. CDR3 in DNA: TGCGCCAGCAGCTTCCTGGGGGGCGGAGCTGGGTACGAGCAGTACTTC. Translated: CASSFLGGGAGYEQYF.

This clonotype was found many times. The chain combines TRBV28 with TRBJ2-7; TRBD2 might be the D (5 bases). This CDR3 has 12 residues. V lost 6 bases and J 3 bases, leaving 9 bases between the germline ends. Germline V gene data show CDR1 as MDHEN and CDR2 as SYDVKM. Written as DNA, the CDR3 is TGTGCCAGCAGGTCGGGGTTCTACGAGCAGTACTTC. Protein: CASRSGFYEQYF.

This clonotype was seen at least ten times. The chain carries TRBV6-1 and TRBJ1-5, with D uncertain. Germline CDR1 is MNHNS and CDR2 is SASEGT. This CDR3 comprises 13 residues. The V gene lost 10 bases and the J gene lost 1 base, with 11 bases spanning the gap. The CDR3 bases are TGTGCCATCTCTACAGACAGCAATCAGCCCCAGCATTTT. Residues: CAISTDSNQPQHF.

In this sample, this clonotype turned up a few times. The V call is TRBV20-1, the J call TRBJ2-7, with 10 nucleotides matching TRBD2. Unmatched junction bases numbered 5, after V lost 2 bases and J lost 4 bases. Germline V gives CDR1 DFQATT, CDR2 SNEGSKA (reference sequence). This CDR3 spans 14 amino acids. The CDR3 reads CSARPLAGVYEQYF. Written as DNA, the CDR3 is TGCAGTGCTAGACCGCTAGCGGGAGTTTACGAGCAGTACTTC.

In its sample, this clonotype was seen many times. This rearrangement joins TRBV27 to TRBJ1-2; tentatively, D is TRBD1 (6 bases). Germline V gives CDR1 MNHEY, CDR2 SMNVEV (reference sequence). The CDR3 covers 15 residues. Trimming stripped 4 bases from V and 7 bases from J, with 19 bases between. The CDR3 bases are TGTGCCAGCAGTTATCTGGGGGCCGGCTCCCCTGGCTACACCTTC. It is translated as CASSYLGAGSPGYTF.

The J gene is TRBJ1-2, the V gene TRBV6-1, with TRBD1 identical over 7 bases. V trimming: 6 bases; J trimming: 4 bases; junction bases outside the gene matches: 14. Germline CDR1 is MNHNS and CDR2 is SASEGT. This CDR3 spans 16 amino acids. Here the CDR3 reads CASSPSYRGKGYGYTF. The CDR3 nucleotides are TGTGCCAGCAGCCCGTCCTACAGGGGTAAAGGCTATGGCTACACCTTC.

V gene TRBV12-3 or TRBV12-4 combines with J gene TRBJ1-1; D is unresolved. The germline V and J ends were trimmed by 0 bases and 7 bases, with 9 bases remaining between them. The CDR3 extends over 13 amino acids. CDR3 sequence (DNA): TGTGCCAGCAGTTTAGCGTACAGAGATGAAGCTTTCTTT. It encodes CASSLAYRDEAFF.

On this clonotype itself: This sequence may be a read error, since a much larger clone differs from it by one base. This chain joins TRBV6-2 or TRBV6-3 and TRBJ2-5; 7 nucleotides line up with TRBD2. CDR3 length equals 12 residues. CDR1 is MNHEY and CDR2 is SVGEGT in the germline V gene. The CDR3 region has the DNA TGTGCGAGCAAGGGACTACCCAAGACCCAGTGCTTC. Encoded protein: CASKGLPKTQCF.

This clonotype was counted at least ten times. The gene calls are TRBV28 and TRBJ2-2; D is ambiguous. V lost 6 bases, J lost 7 bases, and 15 bases lay in between. The CDR3 is made up of 14 amino acids. CDR1 is MDHEN and CDR2 is SYDVKM in the germline V gene. The CDR3 DNA reads TGTGCCAGCAGCTTGAAGGGTGTCAGCGGGGAGCTGTTTTTT. Its translation is CASSLKGVSGELFF.

V and J are TRBV5-1 and TRBJ2-2; TRBD1 is a possible D gene (6 bases). The length of the CDR3 is 17 residues. Germline V gives CDR1 SGHRS, CDR2 YFSETQ. V lost 0 bases to trimming and J lost 4 bases, with 16 bases between them. CDR3 nucleotide sequence: TGCGCCAGCAGCTTGGATGGGGGCCTCGGGTCCACCGGGGAGCTGTTTTTT. The encoded protein is CASSLDGGLGSTGELFF.

The V and J genes are TRBV7-2 and TRBJ2-7; D possibly corresponds to TRBD2 (5 bases). The CDR3 extends over 13 amino acids. Germline V gene data show CDR1 as SGHTA and CDR2 as FQGNSA. Trimming shortened V by 1 base and J by 7 bases, and 11 bases separated the two germline ends. Here the CDR3 DNA reads TGTGCCAGCAGCTTAGGGTTTGAGCGGGAGCAGTACTTC. This encodes CASSLGFEREQYF.

The rearrangement joins TRBV7-2 to TRBJ1-6; D not certain. The CDR3 consists of 16 residues. CDR1 and CDR2 (germline): SGHTA, FQGNSA. Trimming removed 6 bases at V and 5 bases at J, with 17 bases between. The DNA of the CDR3 is TGTGCCAGCAGAGTCTTTGGGTCAGGTGATAATTCACCCCTCCACTTT. This sequence encodes CASRVFGSGDNSPLHF.

CDR3 region: CASSYTDSFTGELFF. DNA for the CDR3: TGTGCCAGCAGTTACACCGACAGTTTCACCGGGGAGCTGTTTTTT. The V and J genes are TRBV6-5 and TRBJ2-2; D possibly corresponds to TRBD1 (5 bases). The V gene lost 2 bases and the J gene lost 4 bases, with 11 bases spanning the gap. CDR1 is MNHEY, CDR2 SVGAGI, per germline. This CDR3 has 15 amino acids.

This clonotype was seen ten or more times. This chain connects TRBV2 to TRBJ1-1, with D hard to call. The germline gives CDR1 SNHLY, CDR2 FYNNEI. The germline V and J ends were trimmed by 7 bases and 1 base, with 10 bases remaining between them. CDR3 length equals 13 residues. The CDR3 is CASNRRPNTEAFF. The CDR3 bases are TGTGCCAGCAACAGAAGACCGAACACTGAAGCTTTCTTT.

This clonotype appeared a few times. The chain links TRBV4-1 to TRBJ2-7; 8 nucleotides match TRBD1. The CDR3 has 14 residues. Trimming at V came to 1 base and at J to 4 bases, leaving 3 bases not matched to a gene. From germline, CDR1 is MGHRA and CDR2 YSYEKL. The CDR3: CASSQGTGIYEQYF. Written as DNA, the CDR3 is TGCGCCAGCAGCCAAGGGACAGGGATATACGAGCAGTACTTC.

The table lists this clonotype with a few counts. The V gene is TRBV28, the J gene TRBJ2-7, with D possibly being TRBD1 or TRBD2 (6 bases each). The V gene's germline CDR1 is MDHEN and CDR2 SYDVKM. Trimming removed 6 bases from V and 1 base from J, with 16 bases in between. The CDR3 extends over 15 amino acids. CDR3 amino acids: CASRPHGGGSYEQYF. DNA of the CDR3: TGTGCCAGCAGGCCCCACGGAGGGGGGTCCTACGAGCAGTACTTC.

The rearrangement joins TRBV9 to TRBJ2-7; maybe TRBD1 (6 bases). Trimming removed 4 bases at V and 3 bases at J, with 17 bases between. The CDR3 consists of 15 residues. Germline V lookup: CDR1 SGDLS, CDR2 YYNGEE. CDR3: CASSTLGGGLYEQYF. The CDR3 DNA reads as TGTGCCAGCAGCACCCTGGGTGGGGGCCTCTACGAGCAGTACTTC. Together with reference TRBV9 and TRBJ2-7, the CDR3 gives the full variable domain: DSGVTQTPKHLITATGQRVTLRCSPRSGDLSVYWYQQSLDQGLQFLIQYYNGEERAKGNILERFSAQQFPDLHSELNLSSLELGDSALYFCASSTLGGGLYEQYFGPGTRLTVT.

This clonotype has a handful of counts. This chain joins TRBV20-1 and TRBJ1-1; D may be TRBD1 (5 bases). The CDR3 is made up of 11 amino acids. V lost 3 bases to trimming and J lost 6 bases, with 8 bases between them. Germline loops: CDR1 DFQATT, CDR2 SNEGSKA (reference sequence). The CDR3 region has the DNA TGCAGTGCTAGTAGGGGCCCTGAAGCTTTCTTT. The encoded protein is CSASRGPEAFF.

This clonotype was counted a few times. The CDR3 is CASSFILAGGRNEQFF. CDR3 DNA sequence: TGTGCCAGCAGTTTCATACTAGCGGGAGGTCGGAATGAGCAGTTCTTC. This chain connects TRBV12-3 or TRBV12-4 to TRBJ2-1, with 12 nucleotides matching TRBD2. J was trimmed by 7 bases and V by 3 bases; bases with no gene match: 7. CDR3 length equals 16 residues.

This clonotype appeared a few times. The V and J genes are TRBV27 and TRBJ2-7; TRBD2 agrees at 7 bases. The length of the CDR3 is 13 residues. Losses at the gene ends were 0 bases for V and 5 bases for J; bases not matched to a gene: 1. Germline-derived CDR1 and CDR2 are MNHEY and SMNVEV (reference sequence). CDR3 DNA sequence: TGTGCCAGCAGTTTATCGGGGGGGGACGAGCAGTACTTC. This codes for CASSLSGGDEQYF.

This clonotype was counted ten times or more. The chain uses TRBV7-2 and TRBJ1-2; D is unclear. The CDR3 consists of 14 residues. The germline gives CDR1 SGHTA, CDR2 FQGNSA. V was shortened by 5 bases and J by 8 bases, with 18 bases between the two germline ends. The CDR3 loop is CASSNIFNSRGYTF. The CDR3 coding sequence is TGTGCCAGCAGCAATATTTTCAACTCGCGGGGCTACACCTTC.

The chain couples TRBV2 to TRBJ2-1; no definite D call. CDR3 size: 14 residues. The germline V gene has CDR1 SNHLY and CDR2 FYNNEI. The V and J ends lost 3 bases and 0 bases respectively, with 6 bases between them. The CDR3 nucleotides read TGTGCCAGCAGTGATCAAAGCTCCTACAATGAGCAGTTCTTC. Protein product: CASSDQSSYNEQFF. Full variable domain (rest looked up from reference TRBV2 and TRBJ2-1): EPEVTQTPSHQVTQMGQEVILRCVPISNHLYFYWYRQILGQKVEFLVSFYNNEISEKSEIFDDQFSVERPDGSNFTLKIRSTKLEDSAMYFCASSDQSSYNEQFFGPGTRLTVL.